A selection of T cell receptor beta chains follows, all from one sample in a study of CD8+ T cells in alopecia areata. The data were produced by immunoSEQ multiplex PCR, yet TCRdb's version contains in-frame clones alone and is incomplete. The profile shows approximately 180,000 clones, 50% to 75% of them singletons. Sequencing was performed on CD4+ T cells sorted from blood, taken at week 0. The source of these receptors is a human donor with alopecia areata. The CDR3 runs from the conserved cysteine through the conserved F or W. D genes are given only for firm matches. Where a row states a size, it is once, few, many or the class of an expanded clone; other rows omit it.

d_call clone_size cdr3_length j_call v_call cdr3_aa cdr3_nt
. . 15 TRBJ2-5 TRBV4-1 CASSPLGIPQETQYF TGCGCCAGCAGCCCTTTGGGGATACCTCAAGAGACCCAGTACTTC
. few 13 TRBJ2-3 TRBV18 CASSRRGTDTQYF TGTGCCAGCTCACGCAGGGGCACAGATACGCAGTATTTT
. . 14 TRBJ1-4 TRBV6-5 CASRDTGKNEKLFF TGTGCCAGCAGGGACACAGGGAAAAATGAAAAACTGTTTTTT
TRBD1 . 15 TRBJ2-5 TRBV30 CAWSVGTGRGETQYF TGTGCCTGGAGTGTCGGGACAGGGCGTGGGGAGACCCAGTACTTC
TRBD2 . 15 TRBJ2-5 TRBV5-1 CASSLASGGLETQYF TGCGCCAGCAGCTTGGCGAGCGGGGGTCTAGAGACCCAGTACTTC
. . 12 TRBJ2-1 TRBV2 CASSQTSDEQFF TGTGCCAGCAGCCAGACTAGTGATGAGCAGTTCTTC
. . 14 TRBJ2-3 TRBV7-9 CASSLGDSTDTQYF TGTGCCAGCAGCTTAGGGGACTCCACAGATACGCAGTATTTT
. . 11 TRBJ2-5 TRBV20-1 CSARVRETQYF TGCAGTGCTAGGGTTCGAGAGACCCAGTACTTC
. . 12 TRBJ1-5 TRBV29-1 CSVGDSNQPQHF TGCAGCGTAGGGGACAGCAATCAGCCCCAGCATTTT
. . 15 TRBJ1-5 TRBV30 CAWSVPGASNQPQHF TGTGCCTGGAGTGTACCGGGGGCCAGCAATCAGCCCCAGCATTTT
TRBD2 . 13 TRBJ2-3 TRBV29-1 CSVEVRSSGEQYF TGCAGCGTTGAGGTCAGATCAAGCGGGGAGCAGTATTTT
TRBD2 few 13 TRBJ2-3 TRBV29-1 CSVGTSGLATQYF TGCAGCGTTGGGACTAGCGGGTTGGCTACGCAGTATTTT
. . 15 TRBJ1-1 TRBV9 CASSAEAQAGTEAFF TGTGCCAGCAGCGCCGAAGCCCAAGCGGGCACTGAAGCTTTCTTT
. . 15 TRBJ2-1 TRBV5-1 CASSLGQHTYNEQFF TGCGCCAGCAGCTTGGGACAGCATACCTACAATGAGCAGTTCTTC
. . 16 TRBJ2-1 TRBV27 CASSSPWRWSYNEQFF TGTGCCAGCAGTTCCCCTTGGCGGTGGAGCTACAATGAGCAGTTCTTC
. . 14 TRBJ2-7 TRBV27 CASSSPWRGYEQYF TGTGCCAGCAGTTCCCCCTGGCGGGGATACGAGCAGTACTTC
. . 14 TRBJ2-1 TRBV13 CASSPRVAGYEQFF TGTGCCAGCAGCCCCCGGGTCGCCGGGTATGAGCAGTTCTTC
. . 14 TRBJ1-6 TRBV6-5 CASSRVADNSPLHF TGTGCCAGCAGCAGGGTGGCAGATAATTCACCCCTCCACTTT
TRBD1 . 16 TRBJ2-5 TRBV29-1 CSWALIRGQGEETQYF TGCTCGTGGGCACTCATCCGGGGACAGGGGGAAGAGACCCAGTACTTC
. once 15 TRBJ2-5 TRBV25-1 CASGGGTDLTETQYF TGTGCCAGCGGGGGGGGGACAGACTTGACGGAGACCCAGTACTTC
. . 12 TRBJ1-2 TRBV6-5 CASRPQGYGYTF TGTGCCAGCAGACCTCAGGGGTATGGCTACACCTTC
. few 16 TRBJ2-6 TRBV29-1 CSAEGTSSSGANVLTF TGCAGCGCTGAGGGGACGTCCTCCTCTGGGGCCAACGTCCTGACTTTC
TRBD1 . 16 TRBJ1-6 TRBV4-1 CASSQVMRTGESPLHF TGCGCCAGCAGCCAAGTGATGCGTACAGGGGAATCACCCCTCCACTTT
. . 11 TRBJ1-1 TRBV20-1 CSARFNTEAFF TGCAGTGCTAGATTTAACACTGAAGCTTTCTTT
. . 14 TRBJ1-2 TRBV29-1 CSSEEARGNYGYTF TGCAGCTCCGAGGAGGCCAGGGGTAACTATGGCTACACCTTC
. few 13 TRBJ2-5 TRBV19 CASSMAKQETQYF TGTGCCAGTAGTATGGCCAAACAAGAGACCCAGTACTTC
TRBD2 . 14 TRBJ2-3 TRBV27 CASTNPSGGDTQYF TGTGCCAGCACCAACCCCAGCGGGGGAGATACGCAGTATTTT
. few 15 TRBJ2-2 TRBV6-5 CASSYSAMNTGELFF TGTGCCAGCAGTTACTCAGCGATGAACACCGGGGAGCTGTTTTTT
TRBD1 . 14 TRBJ1-2 TRBV7-8 CASSLQGEDYGYTF TGTGCCAGCAGCCTCCAGGGGGAGGACTATGGCTACACCTTC
. . 13 TRBJ1-1 TRBV29-1 CSVRGVLNTEAFF TGCAGCGTGCGGGGTGTTCTGAACACTGAAGCTTTCTTT
. . 16 TRBJ2-2 TRBV7-9 CASSLVGTVNTGELFF TGTGCCAGCAGCTTAGTCGGTACAGTGAACACCGGGGAGCTGTTTTTT
. . 12 TRBJ1-6 TRBV28 CASSFGNSPLHF TGTGCCAGCAGTTTCGGGAATTCACCCCTCCACTTT